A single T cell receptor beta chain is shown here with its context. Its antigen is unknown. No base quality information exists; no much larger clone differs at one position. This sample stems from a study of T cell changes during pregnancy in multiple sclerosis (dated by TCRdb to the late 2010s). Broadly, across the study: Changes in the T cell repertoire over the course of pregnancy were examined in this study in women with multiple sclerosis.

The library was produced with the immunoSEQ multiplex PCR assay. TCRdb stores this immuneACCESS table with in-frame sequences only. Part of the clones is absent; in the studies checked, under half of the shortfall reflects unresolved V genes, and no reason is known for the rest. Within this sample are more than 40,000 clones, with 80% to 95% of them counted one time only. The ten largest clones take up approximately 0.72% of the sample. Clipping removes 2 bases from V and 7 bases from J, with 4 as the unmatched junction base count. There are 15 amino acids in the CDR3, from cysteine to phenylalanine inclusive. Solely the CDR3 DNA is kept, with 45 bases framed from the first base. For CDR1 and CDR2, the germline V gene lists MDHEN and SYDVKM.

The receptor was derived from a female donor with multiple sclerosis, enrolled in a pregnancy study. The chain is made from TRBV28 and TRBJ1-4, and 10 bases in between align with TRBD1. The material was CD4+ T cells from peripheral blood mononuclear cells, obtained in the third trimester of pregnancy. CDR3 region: CASSLRQGAREKLFF. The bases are TGTGCCAGCAGTTTAAGACAGGGGGCGCGTGAAAAACTGTTTTTT.